The 19 T cell receptor beta chains listed next were all sequenced from one sample in a study of Graves' ophthalmopathy and Graves' hyperthyroidism. The study amplified TCR beta CDR3 regions using RNA transcripts. HTBI primers were employed in first-round RT-PCR, then a second-round multiplex PCR followed. TCRdb reprocessed the multiplex PCR reads via MiXCR and lists one record per CDR3 protein. In the table there are approximately 330,000 distinct CDR3 sequences, about a sixth of which are singletons. The sequencing input was peripheral blood. The receptors derive from an adult man with Graves' ophthalmopathy.

This clonotype was detected many times. The chain joins TRBV20-1 to TRBJ1-2, with TRBD1 matching 7 bases. Germline V gene sequence: CDR1 DFQATT, CDR2 SNEGSKA (reference sequence). V lost 4 bases to trimming and J lost 4 bases; unmatched junction nucleotides: 3. This CDR3 spans 12 amino acids. The CDR3 protein is CSATTGFYGYTF. CDR3 nucleotide sequence: TGCAGTGCTACGACAGGGTTCTATGGCTACACCTTC.

At least ten counts were recorded for this clonotype. V is TRBV20-1 and J is TRBJ2-5; 7 nucleotides agree with TRBD1. The CDR3 contains 15 residues. The junction had 11 bases not matched to a gene; V was cut back by 3 bases and J by 4 bases. Germline V gene data show CDR1 as DFQATT and CDR2 as SNEGSKA (reference sequence). CDR3 protein: CSASRGRGDLETQYF. In DNA, the CDR3 is TGCAGTGCTAGTAGGGGGCGAGGGGACCTAGAGACCCAGTACTTC.

This clonotype has a count of ten or more. This chain uses TRBV6-2 or TRBV6-3 with TRBJ1-1, with no clear D. Germline V gene lookup returns CDR1 MNHEY and CDR2 SVGEGT. The CDR3 is 15 amino acids. Trimming removed 0 bases at V and 3 bases at J, with 11 bases between. The chain's CDR3 is CASSYSWGVYTEAFF. The CDR3 DNA reads as TGTGCCAGCAGTTACTCTTGGGGAGTTTACACTGAAGCTTTCTTT.

This clonotype was recorded at least ten times. V gene TRBV28 combines with J gene TRBJ1-1; weak D call: TRBD1 (6 bases). V lost 6 bases and J 6 bases, leaving 20 bases between the germline ends. CDR3 length equals 15 residues. Germline V gene lookup returns CDR1 MDHEN and CDR2 SYDVKM. The CDR3 nucleotides read TGTGCCAGCAGACAAATAGGGGGGGCTCGCTCTGAAGCTTTCTTT. Protein product: CASRQIGGARSEAFF.

This clonotype was found many times. The V gene is TRBV20-1, the J gene TRBJ1-1; 7 nucleotides agree with TRBD1. The CDR3 loop spans 15 amino acids. With V trimmed by 3 bases and J by 4 bases, 11 bases remained unmatched. The germline V gene encodes CDR1 DFQATT and CDR2 SNEGSKA (reference sequence). CDR3 protein: CSARPRQGRTTEAFF. The CDR3, as DNA: TGCAGTGCTAGGCCCCGACAGGGTAGGACCACTGAAGCTTTCTTT.

This clonotype was detected ten times or more. The chain couples TRBV28 to TRBJ2-7, with no clear D. This CDR3 has 14 residues. CDR1 MDHEN and CDR2 SYDVKM come from the germline V gene. V was cut by 3 bases and J by 2 bases, with 11 bases left in between. CDR3 region: CASSFLSPAYEQYF. In DNA, the CDR3 is TGTGCCAGCAGTTTTCTTTCTCCCGCCTACGAGCAGTACTTC.

This clonotype was found many times. The V call is TRBV6-1, the J call TRBJ2-5, with D perhaps matching TRBD1 or TRBD2 (7 bases each). Germline V gene sequence: CDR1 MNHNS, CDR2 SASEGT. The CDR3 contains 15 residues. The V gene lost 6 bases and the J gene lost 5 bases, with 19 bases spanning the gap. The CDR3 DNA sequence: TGTGCCAGCAGCCCCCCAGGGGGGGGCTATGAGACCCAGTACTTC. Encoded protein: CASSPPGGGYETQYF.

This clonotype occurred many times. The junction shows a germline mismatch at one end, possibly a read error. CDR3 residues: CASSAAGTGGGYGHTF. CDR3 coding DNA: TGTGCCAGTAGTGCCGCCGGGACAGGGGGAGGCTATGGCCACACCTTC. The chain carries TRBV19 and TRBJ1-2, with TRBD1 matching over 11 bases. Germline V gene sequence: CDR1 LNHDA, CDR2 SQIVND (reference sequence). The CDR3 contains 16 residues.

The sample holds a few counts of this clonotype. The CDR3 coding sequence is TGTGCCAGCAGCCCAGTGGGGGGAACGGAGACCCAGTACTTC. Translation gives CASSPVGGTETQYF. V gene TRBV7-9 combines with J gene TRBJ2-5; possibly TRBD2 for D (6 bases). Germline-derived CDR1 and CDR2 are SEHNR and FQNEAQ (reference sequence). The V end lost 5 bases, the J end lost 5 bases, and 15 bases lay between the germline ends. The length of the CDR3 is 14 residues.

This clonotype showed up many times. The V gene is TRBV7-9, the J gene TRBJ2-7, with TRBD1 matching 7 bases. With V trimmed by 5 bases and J by 6 bases, 16 bases remained unmatched. This CDR3 spans 16 amino acids. Germline V gene lookup returns CDR1 SEHNR and CDR2 FQNEAQ (reference sequence). CDR3 DNA: TGTGCCAGCAGCCTCTATACGGGGACAGTAAGGTTCGAGCAGTACTTC. Protein product: CASSLYTGTVRFEQYF. Full variable domain (outside the CDR3, taken from reference TRBV7-9 and TRBJ2-7): DTGVSQNPRHKITKRGQNVTFRCDPISEHNRLYWYRQTLGQGPEFLTYFQNEAQLEKSRLLSDRFSAERPKGSFSTLEIQRTEQGDSAMYLCASSLYTGTVRFEQYFGPGTRLTVT.

At least ten counts were recorded for this clonotype. The chain uses TRBV6-1 and TRBJ1-1; tentatively, D is TRBD1 (6 bases). In germline, CDR1 is MNHNS, CDR2 SASEGT. The V and J ends lost 0 bases and 0 bases respectively, with 11 bases between them. The CDR3 spans 16 residues. In DNA form, the CDR3 reads TGTGCCAGCAGTGAAGCGCAAACAGGGTTGAACACTGAAGCTTTCTTT. As protein: CASSEAQTGLNTEAFF.

This clonotype occurred a few times. The genes are TRBV6-5 and TRBJ2-7, with 9 bases identical to TRBD2. Germline lookup yields CDR1 MNHEY and CDR2 SVGAGI. The trim removed 2 bases at V and 5 bases at J, leaving 13 bases unmatched. The CDR3 length is 17 residues. The chain's CDR3 is CASSYQVGLAGEHEQYF. CDR3 bases: TGTGCCAGCAGTTACCAGGTCGGGTTAGCGGGGGAGCACGAGCAGTACTTC.

This clonotype was detected only a few times. Compared with germline, one end of the junction differs, possibly owing to a read error. This rearrangement joins TRBV12-3 or TRBV12-4 to TRBJ2-7, with 8 bases that match TRBD2. The CDR3 has 14 residues. CDR3 nucleotide sequence: TGTGCCAGCAGTTTAATCGGGGGGGGATACGAGCAGTCCTTC. It yields the protein CASSLIGGGYEQSF.

The rearrangement joins TRBV6-1 to TRBJ1-1; D unclear. The germline V and J ends were trimmed by 1 base and 7 bases, with 7 bases remaining between them. CDR1 MNHNS and CDR2 SASEGT come from the germline V gene. The CDR3 has 12 amino acids. The CDR3 DNA follows: TGTGCCAGCAGTGAAGGTTGGTATGAAGCTTTCTTT. Its translation is CASSEGWYEAFF.

The chain employs TRBV28 and TRBJ2-7; 7 nucleotides line up with TRBD1. This CDR3 contains 15 residues. V shed 6 bases, J shed 3 bases, and the junction held 11 bases outside the gene matches. Germline CDR1 and CDR2: MDHEN and SYDVKM. CDR3 coding DNA: TGTGCCAGCAGACGTCCCGGGACAGTCTTCTACGAGCAGTACTTC. Its translation: CASRRPGTVFYEQYF.

This clonotype was seen repeatedly, ten times or more. This rearrangement joins TRBV24-1 to TRBJ1-1, with TRBD1 identical over 8 bases. After removal of 3 bases from V and 7 bases from J, the junction contained 6 bases not matched to a gene. This CDR3 is built from 14 residues. Per the germline V gene, CDR1 is KGHDR and CDR2 is SFDVKD. CDR3 loop: CATSDEGQEGEAFF. For the CDR3, the DNA is TGTGCCACCAGTGATGAGGGACAGGAAGGTGAAGCTTTCTTT.

This clonotype was counted at least ten times. V usage is TRBV24-1 and J usage is TRBJ1-5; 9 bases fit TRBD1. Germline assignment: CDR1 KGHDR and CDR2 SFDVKD. This CDR3 is 16 amino acids long. Trimming at V came to 4 bases and at J to 9 bases, leaving 12 bases not matched to a gene. CDR3: CATSDARQGGTRPQHF. CDR3 bases: TGTGCCACCAGTGACGCGCGACAGGGGGGGACGAGGCCCCAGCATTTT.

This clonotype occurred many times. V gene TRBV6-1 combines with J gene TRBJ2-7, with unresolved D. With 6 bases removed from V and 3 bases from J, the gap between germline ends came to 6 bases. Germline V gives CDR1 MNHNS, CDR2 SASEGT. This CDR3 comprises 11 residues. The CDR3 DNA reads TGTGCCAGCAGACACAACTACGAGCAGTACTTC. As protein: CASRHNYEQYF.

This clonotype has a count of ten or more. The chain combines TRBV7-9 with TRBJ2-5, with TRBD1 identical over 7 bases. The CDR3 covers 13 residues. J gave up 4 bases and V 5 bases, and 4 bases lay outside the gene matches. CDR1 and CDR2 (germline): SEHNR, FQNEAQ (reference sequence). The CDR3 loop is CASSPGGGETQYF. The CDR3 DNA sequence: TGTGCCAGCAGCCCAGGGGGTGGAGAGACCCAGTACTTC.